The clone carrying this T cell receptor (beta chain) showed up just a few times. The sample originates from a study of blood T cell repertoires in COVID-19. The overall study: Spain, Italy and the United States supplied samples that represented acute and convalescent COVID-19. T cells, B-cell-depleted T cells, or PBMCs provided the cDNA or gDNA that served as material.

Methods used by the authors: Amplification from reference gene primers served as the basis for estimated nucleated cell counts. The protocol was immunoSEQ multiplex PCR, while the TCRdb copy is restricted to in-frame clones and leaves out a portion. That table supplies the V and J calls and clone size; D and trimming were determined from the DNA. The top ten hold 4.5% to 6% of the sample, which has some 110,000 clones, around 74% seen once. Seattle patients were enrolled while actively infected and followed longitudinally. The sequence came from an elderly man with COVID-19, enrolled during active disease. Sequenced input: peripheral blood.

Here the CDR3 DNA reads TGTGCCAGCTCAATCGGACTAGCGTCGAACACCGGGGAGCTGTTTTTT. Its translation is CASSIGLASNTGELFF. The V gene is TRBV18, the J gene TRBJ2-2, with 9 nucleotides matching TRBD2. Germline CDR1 is KGHSH and CDR2 is LQKENI. The ends lost 5 bases at V and 0 bases at J; junction bases unmatched: 4. This CDR3 has 16 amino acids.